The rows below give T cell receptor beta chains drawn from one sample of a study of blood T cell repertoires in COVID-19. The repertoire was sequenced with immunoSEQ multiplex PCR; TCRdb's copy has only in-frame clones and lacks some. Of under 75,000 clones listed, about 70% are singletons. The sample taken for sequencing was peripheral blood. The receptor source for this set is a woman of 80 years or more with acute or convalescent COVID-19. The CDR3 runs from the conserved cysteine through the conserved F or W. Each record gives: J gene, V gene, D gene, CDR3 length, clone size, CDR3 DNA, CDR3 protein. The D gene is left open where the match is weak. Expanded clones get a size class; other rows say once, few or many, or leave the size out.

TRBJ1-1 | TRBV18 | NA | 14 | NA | TGTGCCAGCTCACCCCAGACAGGGAACACTGAAGCTTTCTTT | CASSPQTGNTEAFF
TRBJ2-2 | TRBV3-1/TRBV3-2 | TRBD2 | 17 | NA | TGTGCCAGCACCCTGGGCGGGAGGACATTTAACACCGGGGAGCTGTTTTTT | CASTLGGRTFNTGELFF
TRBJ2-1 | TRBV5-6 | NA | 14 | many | TGTGCCAGCAGCTTAGGAGCGGTCCCATCCCGGCAGTTCTTC | CASSLGAVPSRQFF
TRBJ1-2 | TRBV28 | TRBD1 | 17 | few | TGTGCCAGCAGTGTCGAGGGACAGGGCACTTATAATTATGGCTACACCTTC | CASSVEGQGTYNYGYTF
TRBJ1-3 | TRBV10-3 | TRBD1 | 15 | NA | TGTGCCATCAGTGAGAGACAGGGAACTGGAAACACCATATATTTT | CAISERQGTGNTIYF
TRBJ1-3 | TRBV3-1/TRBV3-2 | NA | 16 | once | TGTGCCAGCAGCCCGCGGGGGTTCTCCATGGGAAACACCATATATTTT | CASSPRGFSMGNTIYF
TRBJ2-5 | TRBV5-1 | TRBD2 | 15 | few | TGCGCCAGCAGCCGGCTAGCGGGACCCCAAGAGACCCAGTACTTC | CASSRLAGPQETQYF
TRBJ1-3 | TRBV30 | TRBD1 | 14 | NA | TGTGCCTGGAGAACAGGGGGGCCTGGAAACACCATATATTTT | CAWRTGGPGNTIYF
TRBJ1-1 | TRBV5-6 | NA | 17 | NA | TGTGCCAGCAGCTTGGCCGGACAGTTTGGGGGACGCACTGAAGCTTTCTTT | CASSLAGQFGGRTEAFF
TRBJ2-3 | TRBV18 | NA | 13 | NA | TGTGCCAGCACGGACAGTAGCACAGATACGCAGTATTTT | CASTDSSTDTQYF
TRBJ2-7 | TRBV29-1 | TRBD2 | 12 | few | TGCAGCGTTAGCGGGGGTACCTACGAGCAGTACTTC | CSVSGGTYEQYF
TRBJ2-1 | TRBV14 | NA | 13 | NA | TGTGCCAGCAGCTCGGGACTCTACAATGAGCAGTTCTTC | CASSSGLYNEQFF
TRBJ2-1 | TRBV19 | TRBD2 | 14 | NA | TGTGCCAGTAGACTAGCGGGAGCAGCAAATGAGCAGTTCTTC | CASRLAGAANEQFF
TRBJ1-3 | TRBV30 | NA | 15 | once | TGTGCCTGGGGTACAGGGAGAACGGGTGGAAACACCATATATTTT | CAWGTGRTGGNTIYF
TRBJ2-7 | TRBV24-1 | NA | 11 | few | TGTGCCACCAGTGATTTCGACGAGCAGTACTTC | CATSDFDEQYF
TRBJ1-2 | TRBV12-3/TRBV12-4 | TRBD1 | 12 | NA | TGTGCCAGCAGTACAGGGGTTCGGGGCTACACCTTC | CASSTGVRGYTF
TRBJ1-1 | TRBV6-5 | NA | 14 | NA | TGTGCCAGCACCGAACAGGGTTTGAACACTGAAGCTTTCTTT | CASTEQGLNTEAFF
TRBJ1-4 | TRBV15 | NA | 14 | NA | TGTGCCACCAGCAGAGGAGTGGGGAGCGAAAAACTGTTTTTT | CATSRGVGSEKLFF
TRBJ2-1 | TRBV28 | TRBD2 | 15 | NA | TGTGCCAGCAGTTTAGGCGGGAGCGGCTACAATGAGCAGTTCTTC | CASSLGGSGYNEQFF
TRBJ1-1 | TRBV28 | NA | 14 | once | TGTGCCAGCAGCCCAGGGTCCCCGAACACTGAAGCTTTCTTT | CASSPGSPNTEAFF
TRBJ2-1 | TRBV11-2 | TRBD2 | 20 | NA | TGTGCCAGCAGCTTAGATTTTTTAGCGTCTAGCGGGAGTCGGGCCAATGAGCAGTTCTTC | CASSLDFLASSGSRANEQFF
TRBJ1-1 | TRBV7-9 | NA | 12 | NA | TGTGCCAGCAGCTCCGGGAGCCTTGAAGCTTTCTTT | CASSSGSLEAFF
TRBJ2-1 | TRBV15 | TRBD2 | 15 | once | TGTGCCACCAGCAGCGAGCGGGAGTTCCATGTTGAGCAGTTCTTC | CATSSEREFHVEQFF
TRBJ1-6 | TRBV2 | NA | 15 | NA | TGTGCCAGCACGGCGGATAGCTCCTATAATTCACCCCTCCACTTT | CASTADSSYNSPLHF
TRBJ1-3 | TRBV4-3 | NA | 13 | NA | TGCGCCAGCAGCCAAACTCAAGGAAACACCATATATTTT | CASSQTQGNTIYF
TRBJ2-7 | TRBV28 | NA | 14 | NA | TGTGCCACCAAGAGGGGGAAGACCACCTACGAGCAGTACTTC | CATKRGKTTYEQYF
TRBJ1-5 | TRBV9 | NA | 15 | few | TGTGCCAGCAGCACCGGCGGACAGAAGAATCAGCCCCAGCATTTT | CASSTGGQKNQPQHF
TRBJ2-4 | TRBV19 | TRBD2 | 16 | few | TGTGCCAGTAGTACCTACGGGGGGTTAGCCAAAAACATTCAGTACTTC | CASSTYGGLAKNIQYF